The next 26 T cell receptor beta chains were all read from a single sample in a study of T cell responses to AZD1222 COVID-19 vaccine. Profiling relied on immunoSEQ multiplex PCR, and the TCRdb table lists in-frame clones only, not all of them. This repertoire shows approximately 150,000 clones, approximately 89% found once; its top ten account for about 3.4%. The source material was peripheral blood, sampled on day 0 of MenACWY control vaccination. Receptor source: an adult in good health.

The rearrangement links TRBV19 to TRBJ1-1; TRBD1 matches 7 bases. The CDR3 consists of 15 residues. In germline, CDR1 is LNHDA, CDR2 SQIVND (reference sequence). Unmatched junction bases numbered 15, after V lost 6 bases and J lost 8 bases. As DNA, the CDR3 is TGTGCCAGTAGCCCTCGTAAAGACAGGGTAGGGGAAGCTTTCTTT. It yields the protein CASSPRKDRVGEAFF. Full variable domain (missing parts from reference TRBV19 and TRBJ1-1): DGGITQSPKYLFRKEGQNVTLSCEQNLNHDAMYWYRQDPGQGLRLIYYSQIVNDFQKGDIAEGYSVSREKKESFPLTVTSAQKNPTAFYLCASSPRKDRVGEAFFGQGTRLTVV.

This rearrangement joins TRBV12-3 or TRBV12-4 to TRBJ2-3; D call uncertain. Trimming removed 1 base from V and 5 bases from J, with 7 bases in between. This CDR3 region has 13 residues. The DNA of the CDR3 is TGTGCCAGCAGTTTAGGGCCGCGAGATACGCAGTATTTT. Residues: CASSLGPRDTQYF.

CDR3 amino acids: CASSRLTARTGELFF. The DNA of the CDR3 is TGCGCCAGCAGCCGATTAACCGCACGAACCGGGGAGCTGTTTTTT. The chain is built from TRBV4-1 and TRBJ2-2; D is unresolved. The CDR3 totals 15 residues. Germline CDR1 and CDR2: MGHRA and YSYEKL. Trimming took 4 bases from V and 5 from J, leaving 14 bases between them.

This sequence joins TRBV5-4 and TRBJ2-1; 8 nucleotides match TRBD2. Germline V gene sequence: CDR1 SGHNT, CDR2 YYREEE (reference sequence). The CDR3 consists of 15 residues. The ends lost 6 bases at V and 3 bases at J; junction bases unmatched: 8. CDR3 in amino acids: CASTERLAIYNEQFF. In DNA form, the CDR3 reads TGTGCCAGCACCGAACGACTAGCGATCTACAATGAGCAGTTCTTC.

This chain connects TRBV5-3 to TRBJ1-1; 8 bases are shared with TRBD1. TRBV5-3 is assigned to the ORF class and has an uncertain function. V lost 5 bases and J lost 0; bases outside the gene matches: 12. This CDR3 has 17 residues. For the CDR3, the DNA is TGTGCCAGAAGACCCCCCAACAGGGGGACTATGAACACTGAAGCTTTCTTT. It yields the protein CARRPPNRGTMNTEAFF.

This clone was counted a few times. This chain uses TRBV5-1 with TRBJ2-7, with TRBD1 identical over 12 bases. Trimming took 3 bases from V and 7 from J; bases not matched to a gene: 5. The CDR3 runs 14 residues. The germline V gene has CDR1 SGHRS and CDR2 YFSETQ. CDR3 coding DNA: TGCGCCAGCAGCTGGGGGACAGGGGGCAATGAGCAGTACTTC. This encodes CASSWGTGGNEQYF.

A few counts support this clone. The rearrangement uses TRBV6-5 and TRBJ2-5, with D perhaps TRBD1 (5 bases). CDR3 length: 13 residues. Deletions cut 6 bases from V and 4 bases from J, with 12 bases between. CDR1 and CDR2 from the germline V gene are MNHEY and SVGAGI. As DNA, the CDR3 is TGTGCCAGCAGATCAATCGACAGAGAGACCCAGTACTTC. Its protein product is CASRSIDRETQYF.

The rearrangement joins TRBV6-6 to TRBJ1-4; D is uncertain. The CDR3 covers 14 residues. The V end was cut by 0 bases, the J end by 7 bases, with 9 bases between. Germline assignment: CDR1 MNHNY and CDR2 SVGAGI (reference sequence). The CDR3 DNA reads TGTGCCAGCAGTTACTCTTTCAGGAGTGAAAAACTGTTTTTT. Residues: CASSYSFRSEKLFF.

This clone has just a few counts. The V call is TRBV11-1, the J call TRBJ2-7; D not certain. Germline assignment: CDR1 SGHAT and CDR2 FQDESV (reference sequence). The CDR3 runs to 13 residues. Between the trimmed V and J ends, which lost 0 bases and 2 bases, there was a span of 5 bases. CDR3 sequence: CASSLARAYEQYF. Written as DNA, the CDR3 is TGTGCCAGCAGCTTAGCTCGGGCCTACGAGCAGTACTTC. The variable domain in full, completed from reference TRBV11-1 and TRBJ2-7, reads EAEVAQSPRYKITEKSQAVAFWCDPISGHATLYWYRQILGQGPELLVQFQDESVVDDSQLPKDRFSAERLKGVDSTLKIQPAELGDSAMYLCASSLARAYEQYFGPGTRLTVT.

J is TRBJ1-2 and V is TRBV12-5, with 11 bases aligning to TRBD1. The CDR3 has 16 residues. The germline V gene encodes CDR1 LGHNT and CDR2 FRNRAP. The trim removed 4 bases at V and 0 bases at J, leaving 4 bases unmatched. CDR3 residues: CASGSGTGGTNYGYTF. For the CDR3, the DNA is TGTGCTAGTGGTTCCGGGACAGGGGGTACTAACTATGGCTACACCTTC.

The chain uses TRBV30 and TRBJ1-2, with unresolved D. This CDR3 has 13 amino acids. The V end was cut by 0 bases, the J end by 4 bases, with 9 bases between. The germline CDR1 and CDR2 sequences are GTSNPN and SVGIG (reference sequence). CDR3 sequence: CAWSVGSSYGYTF. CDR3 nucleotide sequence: TGTGCCTGGAGTGTCGGGAGCAGCTATGGCTACACCTTC.

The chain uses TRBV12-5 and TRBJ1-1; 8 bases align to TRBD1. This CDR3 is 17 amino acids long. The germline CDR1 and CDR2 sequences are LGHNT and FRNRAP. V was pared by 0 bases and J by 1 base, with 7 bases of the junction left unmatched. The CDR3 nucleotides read TGTGCTAGTGGTTTGGTTGGACAGGGCGGTGGGAACACTGAAGCTTTCTTT. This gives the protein CASGLVGQGGGNTEAFF.

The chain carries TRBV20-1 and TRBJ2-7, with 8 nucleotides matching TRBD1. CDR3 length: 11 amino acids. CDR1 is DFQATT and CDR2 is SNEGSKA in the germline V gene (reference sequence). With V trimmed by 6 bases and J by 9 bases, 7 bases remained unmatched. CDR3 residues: CSAGGQGRQYF. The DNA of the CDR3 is TGCAGTGCAGGTGGACAGGGCCGGCAGTACTTC.

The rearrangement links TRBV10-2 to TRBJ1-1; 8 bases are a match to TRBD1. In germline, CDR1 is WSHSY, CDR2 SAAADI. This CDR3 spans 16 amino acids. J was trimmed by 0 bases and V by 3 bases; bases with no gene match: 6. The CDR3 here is CASSDRTGFMNTEAFF. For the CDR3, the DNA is TGCGCCAGCAGTGACCGGACAGGGTTCATGAACACTGAAGCTTTCTTT.

Here the CDR3 reads CASTLVPRQGNHEQYF. The CDR3 DNA sequence: TGCGCCAGCACTTTAGTGCCTAGACAGGGTAACCACGAGCAGTACTTC. The chain couples TRBV5-1 to TRBJ2-7; 7 positions agree with TRBD1. The CDR3 contains 16 residues. Per the germline V gene, CDR1 is SGHRS and CDR2 is YFSETQ. Losses at the gene ends were 6 bases for V and 5 bases for J; bases not matched to a gene: 17.

The CDR3 loop reads CASSRGENNQPQHF. CDR3 DNA: TGTGCCAGCAGCCGGGGGGAGAACAATCAGCCCCAGCATTTT. This chain uses TRBV6-5 with TRBJ1-5, with D tentatively TRBD1 (5 bases). CDR1 and CDR2 (germline): MNHEY, SVGAGI. The ends were cut back, 6 bases at V and 3 bases at J, with 12 bases in the middle. This CDR3 is built from 14 residues.

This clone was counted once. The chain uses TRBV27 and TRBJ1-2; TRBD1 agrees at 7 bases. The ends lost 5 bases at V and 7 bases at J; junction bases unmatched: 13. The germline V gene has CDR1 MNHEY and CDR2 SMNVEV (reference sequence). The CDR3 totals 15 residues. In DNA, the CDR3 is TGTGCCAGCAGTCACGGACAGGCGGGATTGGTTGGCTACACCTTC. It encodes CASSHGQAGLVGYTF.

The CDR3 reads CASSPEDAYGYTF. CDR3 nucleotide sequence: TGTGCCAGCTCACCAGAGGATGCCTATGGCTACACCTTC. The chain recombines TRBV18 with TRBJ1-2; D gene uncertain. V was shortened by 2 bases and J by 4 bases, with 8 bases between the two germline ends. The CDR3 has 13 amino acids. Looked up from germline, CDR1 is KGHSH and CDR2 is LQKENI. Supplemented by reference TRBV18 and TRBJ1-2, the full variable domain reads NAGVMQNPRHLVRRRGQEARLRCSPMKGHSHVYWYRQLPEEGLKFMVYLQKENIIDESGMPKERFSAEFPKEGPSILRIQQVVRGDSAAYFCASSPEDAYGYTFGSGTRLTVV.

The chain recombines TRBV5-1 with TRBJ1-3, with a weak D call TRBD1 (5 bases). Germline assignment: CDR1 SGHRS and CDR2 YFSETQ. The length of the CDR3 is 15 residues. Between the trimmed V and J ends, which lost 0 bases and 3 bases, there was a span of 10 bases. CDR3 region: CASSLDGASGNTIYF. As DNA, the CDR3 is TGCGCCAGCAGCTTGGATGGGGCAAGTGGAAACACCATATATTTT. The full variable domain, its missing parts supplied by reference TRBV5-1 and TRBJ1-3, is KAGVTQTPRYLIKTRGQQVTLSCSPISGHRSVSWYQQTPGQGLQFLFEYFSETQRNKGNFPGRFSGRQFSNSRSEMNVSTLELGDSALYLCASSLDGASGNTIYFGEGSWLTVV.

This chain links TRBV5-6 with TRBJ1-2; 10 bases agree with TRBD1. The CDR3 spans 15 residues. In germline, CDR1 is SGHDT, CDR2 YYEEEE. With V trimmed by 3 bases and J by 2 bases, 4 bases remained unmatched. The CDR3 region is CASSSGTGVNYGYTF. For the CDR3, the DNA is TGTGCCAGCAGCTCCGGGACAGGGGTAAACTATGGCTACACCTTC. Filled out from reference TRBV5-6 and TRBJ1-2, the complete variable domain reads DAGVTQSPTHLIKTRGQQVTLRCSPKSGHDTVSWYQQALGQGPQFIFQYYEEEERQRGNFPDRFSGHQFPNYSSELNVNALLLGDSALYLCASSSGTGVNYGYTFGSGTRLTVV.

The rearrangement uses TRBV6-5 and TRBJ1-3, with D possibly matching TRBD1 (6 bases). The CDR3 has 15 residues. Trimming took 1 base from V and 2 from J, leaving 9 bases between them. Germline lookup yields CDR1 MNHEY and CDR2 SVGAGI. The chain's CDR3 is CASSYYRDTGNTIYF. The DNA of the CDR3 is TGTGCCAGCAGTTACTACCGGGACACTGGAAACACCATATATTTT.

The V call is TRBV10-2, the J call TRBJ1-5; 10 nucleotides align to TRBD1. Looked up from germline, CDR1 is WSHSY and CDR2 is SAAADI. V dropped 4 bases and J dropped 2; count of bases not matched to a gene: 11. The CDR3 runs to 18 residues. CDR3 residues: CASSGRPGTGDGNQPQHF. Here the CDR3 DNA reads TGCGCCAGCAGTGGTCGTCCCGGGACAGGGGACGGCAATCAGCCCCAGCATTTT.

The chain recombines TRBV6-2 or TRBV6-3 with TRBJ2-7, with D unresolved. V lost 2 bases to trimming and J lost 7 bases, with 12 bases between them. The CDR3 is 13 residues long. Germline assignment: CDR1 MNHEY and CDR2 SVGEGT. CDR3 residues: CASSYGAEREQYF. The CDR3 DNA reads TGTGCCAGCAGTTACGGCGCGGAAAGAGAGCAGTACTTC.

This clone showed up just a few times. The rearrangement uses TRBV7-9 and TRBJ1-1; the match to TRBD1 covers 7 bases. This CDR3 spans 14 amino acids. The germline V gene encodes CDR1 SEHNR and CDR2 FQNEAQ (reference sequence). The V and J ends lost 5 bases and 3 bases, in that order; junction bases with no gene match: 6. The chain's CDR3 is CASSRQGEYTEAFF. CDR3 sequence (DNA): TGTGCCAGCAGCCGACAGGGAGAGTACACTGAAGCTTTCTTT.

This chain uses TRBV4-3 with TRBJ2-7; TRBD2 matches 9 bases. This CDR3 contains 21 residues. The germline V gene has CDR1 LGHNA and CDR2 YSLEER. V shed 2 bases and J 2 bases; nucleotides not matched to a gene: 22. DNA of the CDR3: TGCGCCAGCAGCCAAATACTCGGTTCTAGCGGGGTAGGATTGATCCCCTACGAGCAGTACTTC. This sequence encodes CASSQILGSSGVGLIPYEQYF.

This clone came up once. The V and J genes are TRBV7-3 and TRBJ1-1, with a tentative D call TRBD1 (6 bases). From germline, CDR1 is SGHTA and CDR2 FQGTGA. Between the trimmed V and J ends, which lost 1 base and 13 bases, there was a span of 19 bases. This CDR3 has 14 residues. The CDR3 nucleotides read TGTGCCAGCAGCTTAAATCCCGGGGGCGCTTTGGTTTTCTTT. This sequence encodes CASSLNPGGALVFF.